These 6 T cell receptor beta chains were sequenced from one sample in a study of early T cells in non-severe SARS-CoV-2 infection. TCRdb re-called the 5' RACE reads through MiXCR, storing one row per CDR3 protein. The sample consists of 86,000 or so distinct CDR3 sequences, roughly 6% of them appearing once. The specimen sequenced was whole blood. The receptors here all came from an adult who was a healthcare worker with PCR-confirmed SARS-CoV-2 infection or an uninfected control (not recorded which).

This clonotype was picked up a small number of times. The chain is built from TRBV2 and TRBJ1-1; D ambiguous. This CDR3 spans 15 amino acids. Per the germline V gene, CDR1 is SNHLY and CDR2 is FYNNEI. Trimming cost V 3 bases and J 0 bases, with 11 bases left between them. CDR3 sequence (DNA): TGTGCCAGCAGTGAGTTGGTCAGGATGAACACTGAAGCTTTCTTT. Translation: CASSELVRMNTEAFF.

This clonotype has at least ten counts. The rearrangement joins TRBV18 to TRBJ2-5, with D hard to call. This CDR3 contains 14 residues. The germline V gene encodes CDR1 KGHSH and CDR2 LQKENI. V was cut by 3 bases and J by 0 bases, with 8 bases left in between. The CDR3 reads CASSPTAHQETQYF. The CDR3 DNA reads as TGTGCCAGCTCACCCACAGCTCACCAAGAGACCCAGTACTTC.

The sample holds a few counts of this clonotype. This rearrangement joins TRBV29-1 to TRBJ2-7; D ambiguous. Germline V gene lookup returns CDR1 SQVTM and CDR2 ANQGSEA. The V and J ends lost 2 bases and 0 bases respectively, with 8 bases between them. The CDR3 consists of 13 residues. The CDR3 nucleotides are TGCAGCGTTGAATCAGTCAGCTCCTACGAGCAGTACTTC. It is translated as CSVESVSSYEQYF.

This clonotype has at least ten counts. The V and J genes are TRBV12-3 or TRBV12-4 and TRBJ2-1; D is unclear. CDR3 size: 12 residues. Trimming took off 5 bases at V and 8 bases at J, with 10 bases between the two ends. The CDR3 nucleotides are TGTGCCAGCAGTGCCCGTAGGGATGAGCAGTTCTTC. Amino acid sequence: CASSARRDEQFF.

The chain employs TRBV20-1 and TRBJ2-2, with 10 bases lining up with TRBD1. The CDR3 sequence is 16 residues long. Trimming took 0 bases from V and 6 from J; bases not matched to a gene: 7. In germline, CDR1 is DFQATT, CDR2 SNEGSKA (reference sequence). The CDR3 DNA reads as TGCAGTGCTAGAGATTCTGGGACAGGGGACGCCGGGGAGCTGTTTTTT. Its protein product is CSARDSGTGDAGELFF.

This clonotype was seen at least ten times. V is TRBV6-2 or TRBV6-3 and J is TRBJ2-7, with D possibly matching TRBD2 (5 bases). Germline V lookup: CDR1 MNHEY, CDR2 SVGEGT. V was pared by 5 bases and J by 2 bases, with 10 bases between. This CDR3 comprises 13 residues. The CDR3 nucleotides are TGTGCCAGCAGTGCGGACTGGCCCTACGAGCAGTACTTC. Translation: CASSADWPYEQYF.